This passage covers 20 T cell receptor beta chains from one sample sequenced in a study of radiotherapy plus CTLA-4 blockade in lung cancer. Profiled with immunoSEQ multiplex PCR; TCRdb holds only in-frame clones, not every one. The data hold about 98,000 clones, with 88% observed a single time. Sample: peripheral blood, taken from a patient treated with radiotherapy plus ipilimumab. The receptors stem from a human donor with non-small cell lung cancer that progressed on radiotherapy plus ipilimumab.

The chain combines TRBV19 with TRBJ1-1, with 7 bases matching TRBD1. The CDR3 is 14 amino acids. Germline V gene lookup returns CDR1 LNHDA and CDR2 SQIVND (reference sequence). The V segment lost 5 bases and the J segment 0 bases; nucleotides outside the gene matches: 3. This chain's CDR3 is CASSLDRVNTEAFF. CDR3 sequence (DNA): TGTGCCAGTAGTCTTGACAGGGTGAACACTGAAGCTTTCTTT.

The genes are TRBV5-4 and TRBJ1-2; 9 bases fit TRBD1. The trim removed 1 base at V and 8 bases at J, leaving 9 bases unmatched. This CDR3 is 15 amino acids long. CDR1 and CDR2 (germline): SGHNT, YYREEE (reference sequence). The CDR3 loop reads CASSLSTGGELGYTF. The DNA of the CDR3 is TGTGCCAGCAGCTTGAGTACAGGGGGCGAGTTGGGCTACACCTTC.

This clone has more than one count but fewer than ten. The chain combines TRBV7-3 with TRBJ1-4; no reliable D call. V was cut by 3 bases and J by 8 bases, with 10 bases left in between. Germline V gene sequence: CDR1 SGHTA, CDR2 FQGTGA. CDR3 size: 13 residues. The CDR3 sequence is CASSLTPGEKLFF. CDR3 bases: TGTGCCAGCAGCTTGACTCCAGGAGAAAAACTGTTTTTT.

V gene TRBV5-1 combines with J gene TRBJ2-7; 14 bases are a match to TRBD2. The V gene end was trimmed by 2 bases and the J gene end by 7 bases; junction bases not matched to a gene: 5. The CDR3 contains 15 residues. Germline V gene lookup returns CDR1 SGHRS and CDR2 YFSETQ. The chain's CDR3 is CASSFGLAGGKEQYF. CDR3 in DNA: TGCGCCAGCAGCTTTGGACTAGCGGGAGGAAAGGAGCAGTACTTC.

The genes are TRBV15 and TRBJ2-5; D is uncertain. The CDR3 contains 15 residues. Looked up from germline, CDR1 is LNHNV and CDR2 is YYDKDF (reference sequence). V lost 6 bases and J 0 bases, leaving 14 bases between the germline ends. CDR3 DNA sequence: TGTGCCACCAGTCGGACCACCCGGTACCAAGAGACCCAGTACTTC. It is translated as CATSRTTRYQETQYF.

The count of this clone is one. The chain uses TRBV6-5 and TRBJ2-7; D perhaps matches TRBD1 (6 bases). The CDR3 extends over 12 amino acids. Germline V lookup: CDR1 MNHEY, CDR2 SVGAGI. V lost 5 bases to trimming and J lost 7 bases, with 12 bases between them. Written as DNA, the CDR3 is TGTGCCAGCAGTGTGTGGGGGCTTGAGCAGTACTTC. Amino acids: CASSVWGLEQYF.

V and J are TRBV5-1 and TRBJ1-4; D is ambiguous. Germline lookup yields CDR1 SGHRS and CDR2 YFSETQ. The CDR3 extends over 15 amino acids. V lost 0 bases to trimming and J lost 6 bases, with 12 bases between them. The CDR3 DNA sequence: TGCGCCAGCAGCTTGGCTTGGGCTGAATATGAAAAACTGTTTTTT. It specifies CASSLAWAEYEKLFF.

This chain connects TRBV6-1 to TRBJ2-7; D possibly corresponds to TRBD2 (5 bases). Trimming shortened V by 8 bases and J by 2 bases, and 10 bases separated the two germline ends. This CDR3 is 12 amino acids long. Germline V gene lookup returns CDR1 MNHNS and CDR2 SASEGT. For the CDR3, the DNA is TGTGCCAGCCAAGGCGGGCCCTACGAGCAGTACTTC. Protein sequence: CASQGGPYEQYF.

The sample holds one count of this clone. V is TRBV30 and J is TRBJ1-1; TRBD1 is a possible D gene (5 bases). Per germline, CDR1 GTSNPN and CDR2 SVGIG (reference sequence). The CDR3 is made up of 13 amino acids. Trimming removed 1 base from V and 8 bases from J, with 14 bases in between. The CDR3: CAWSGQGNSEAFF. The CDR3 nucleotides read TGTGCCTGGAGTGGGCAGGGCAATTCCGAAGCTTTCTTT. Together with reference TRBV30 and TRBJ1-1, the CDR3 gives the full variable domain: SQTIHQWPATLVQPVGSPLSLECTVEGTSNPNLYWYRQAAGRGLQLLFYSVGIGQISSEVPQNLSASRPQDRQFILSSKKLLLSDSGFYLCAWSGQGNSEAFFGQGTRLTVV.

This rearrangement joins TRBV7-3 to TRBJ2-1; D gene unclear. The CDR3 covers 15 residues. The V and J ends lost 2 bases and 5 bases respectively, with 13 bases between them. CDR1 and CDR2 from the germline V gene are SGHTA and FQGTGA. This CDR3 reads CASSLHGGGNNEQFF. As DNA, the CDR3 is TGTGCCAGCAGCTTACACGGTGGCGGCAACAATGAGCAGTTCTTC. The whole variable domain, remainder taken from reference TRBV7-3 and TRBJ2-1, is GAGVSQTPSNKVTEKGKYVELRCDPISGHTALYWYRQSLGQGPEFLIYFQGTGAADDSGLPNDRFFAVRPEGSVSTLKIQRTERGDSAVYLCASSLHGGGNNEQFFGPGTRLTVL.

J is TRBJ1-1 and V is TRBV5-1; 8 bases match TRBD1. Germline lookup yields CDR1 SGHRS and CDR2 YFSETQ. The CDR3 spans 14 residues. Trimming cost V 7 bases and J 4 bases; bases outside gene matches: 9. The CDR3 loop reads CASATQGGVTEAFF. The CDR3 nucleotides are TGCGCCAGCGCCACACAGGGGGGAGTCACTGAAGCTTTCTTT.

The J gene is TRBJ1-4, the V gene TRBV19; 7 nucleotides line up with TRBD1. Per the germline V gene, CDR1 is LNHDA and CDR2 is SQIVND (reference sequence). The V and J ends lost 6 bases and 8 bases, in that order; junction bases with no gene match: 6. This CDR3 comprises 13 residues. The CDR3 coding sequence is TGTGCCAGTAGAACAGGGGAATGGGAAAAACTGTTTTTT. Encoded protein: CASRTGEWEKLFF.

V usage is TRBV10-2 and J usage is TRBJ1-5, with TRBD1 as a possible D gene (5 bases). The CDR3 sequence is 13 residues long. The germline V gene has CDR1 WSHSY and CDR2 SAAADI. V was pared by 4 bases and J by 6 bases, with 10 bases between. The CDR3 DNA follows: TGCGCCAGCAGTGGGGGGAAAAGTCAGCCCCAGCATTTT. It translates to CASSGGKSQPQHF.

This chain uses TRBV9 with TRBJ1-5; no firm D call. Trimming removed 4 bases from V and 6 bases from J, with 17 bases in between. This CDR3 is 15 amino acids long. Germline V CDR1 and CDR2: SGDLS, YYNGEE. The CDR3 is CASSQNPTEGQPQHF. The CDR3 DNA reads TGTGCCAGCAGCCAAAACCCTACTGAGGGTCAGCCCCAGCATTTT.

The V call is TRBV18, the J call TRBJ2-1, with TRBD1 matching 8 bases. There are 17 residues in the CDR3. CDR1 is KGHSH and CDR2 is LQKENI in the germline V gene. The J segment lost 15 bases and the V segment lost 2 bases, leaving 21 bases of the junction unmatched. The CDR3, as DNA: TGTGCCAGCTCACCAAGAGCGGAGACAGGGGCTTCCTCCTCACGGTTCTTC. Protein product: CASSPRAETGASSSRFF.

The chain is built from TRBV20-1 and TRBJ1-1, with D perhaps matching TRBD1 (6 bases). Trimming pared 4 bases from V and 5 bases from J, leaving 8 bases between. The V gene's germline CDR1 is DFQATT and CDR2 SNEGSKA (reference sequence). The CDR3 spans 11 residues. CDR3 DNA: TGCAGTGCTACAGGGGAAACTGAAGCTTTCTTT. Translating it yields CSATGETEAFF.

The chain carries TRBV6-1 and TRBJ2-1, with D uncertain. CDR1 and CDR2 (germline): MNHNS, SASEGT. This CDR3 has 11 residues. Trimming cost V 7 bases and J 3 bases, with 4 bases left between them. The CDR3 sequence is CASNYYNEQFF. Written as DNA, the CDR3 is TGTGCCAGCAATTACTACAATGAGCAGTTCTTC.

The V gene is TRBV4-1, the J gene TRBJ2-7; 11 bases agree with TRBD1. CDR1 MGHRA and CDR2 YSYEKL come from the germline V gene. V shed 6 bases, J shed 3 bases, and the junction held 7 bases outside the gene matches. The CDR3 is 15 amino acids. In DNA form, the CDR3 reads TGCGCCAGCAGTCGAGGGACAGGGGGGAGCTACGAGCAGTACTTC. Translating it yields CASSRGTGGSYEQYF.

V and J are TRBV6-6 and TRBJ2-7; 10 bases are shared with TRBD2. This CDR3 is built from 15 residues. Losses at the gene ends were 5 bases for V and 3 bases for J; bases not matched to a gene: 7. CDR1 MNHNY and CDR2 SVGAGI come from the germline V gene (reference sequence). CDR3 DNA: TGTGCCAGCAGTCCTCCTAGCGGGGGACTCTACGAGCAGTACTTC. Translated, it gives CASSPPSGGLYEQYF.

The V and J genes are TRBV20-1 and TRBJ2-1, with 10 bases that match TRBD1. The CDR3 sequence is 11 residues long. Trimming at V came to 1 base and at J to 14 bases, leaving 2 bases not matched to a gene. The germline gives CDR1 DFQATT, CDR2 SNEGSKA (reference sequence). CDR3 amino acids: CSARGQGAKFF. CDR3 nucleotides: TGCAGTGCTAGAGGACAGGGGGCGAAGTTCTTC.